The next 26 T cell receptor beta chains were all read from a single sample in a study of vaccination and CD4 T cells after COVID-19. Researchers used the Oncomine TCR Beta short-read assay to sequence DNA from cultured CD4+ T cells. Each CDR3 protein gets one entry after TCRdb re-called the PCR reads with MiXCR. Here the sample spans about 12,000 distinct CDR3 sequences, 70% to 75% being singletons. As for treatment: approximately 9-day PBMC culture with coronavirus spike peptide pools or control peptides (ViraFEST assay). These receptors are not linked to any known antigen. The sequencing used CD4+ T cells from blood, cultured in vitro, collected after SARS-CoV-2 vaccination. The receptors derive from a human donor who received a COVID-19 vaccine.

The chain carries TRBV7-9 and TRBJ1-6; weak D call: TRBD1 (5 bases). V lost 4 bases and J lost 3, with 13 bases in between. The germline V gene has CDR1 SEHNR and CDR2 FQNEAQ (reference sequence). The CDR3 extends over 16 amino acids. As DNA, the CDR3 is TGTGCCAGCAGCTCTCTCACTAGGGGCTATAATTCACCCCTCCACTTT. Translated, it gives CASSSLTRGYNSPLHF.

V usage is TRBV7-9 and J usage is TRBJ2-5; D possibly corresponds to TRBD1 (6 bases). The CDR3 totals 12 residues. The V gene lost 6 bases and the J gene lost 5 bases, with 10 bases spanning the gap. Germline CDR1 and CDR2: SEHNR and FQNEAQ (reference sequence). CDR3 nucleotide sequence: TGTGCCAGCAGGGGGGCGGCGGAGACCCAGTACTTC. Its translation is CASRGAAETQYF.

This clonotype was detected a few times. The J gene is TRBJ1-5, the V gene TRBV6-4; 8 bases are a match to TRBD1. Trimming cost V 9 bases and J 3 bases; bases outside gene matches: 1. CDR1 and CDR2 from the germline V gene are MRHNA and SNTAGT. The length of the CDR3 is 12 residues. The CDR3, as DNA: TGTGCCAGGGACAGGGACAATCAGCCCCAGCATTTT. This sequence encodes CARDRDNQPQHF.

The V and J genes are TRBV20-1 and TRBJ2-3, with D perhaps TRBD1 or TRBD2 (5 bases each). The CDR3 contains 16 residues. Trimming took 6 bases from V and 3 from J, leaving 22 bases between them. CDR1 is DFQATT, CDR2 SNEGSKA, per germline (reference sequence). The CDR3 region has the DNA TGCAGTGCCCTCCCAGGGACGACAGTGCGTACAGATACGCAGTATTTT. It is translated as CSALPGTTVRTDTQYF.

The CDR3 DNA is TGTGCCAGTAGTATTCAGGGGAACACTGAAGCTTTCTTT. Its translation is CASSIQGNTEAFF. V gene TRBV19 combines with J gene TRBJ1-1, with TRBD1 as a possible D gene (5 bases). The germline CDR1 and CDR2 sequences are LNHDA and SQIVND (reference sequence). Trimming stripped 3 bases from V and 1 base from J, with 6 bases between. CDR3 length equals 13 residues.

The chain recombines TRBV7-8 with TRBJ2-3, with D uncertain. Germline V gene data show CDR1 as SGHVS and CDR2 as FQNEAQ. CDR3 size: 13 residues. V lost 3 bases and J lost 0, with 4 bases in between. The CDR3 loop reads CASSFASTDTQYF. The CDR3 bases are TGTGCCAGCAGCTTTGCAAGCACAGATACGCAGTATTTT.

The V and J genes are TRBV21-1 and TRBJ1-1; TRBD1, the D gene given by the table, was not confirmed from the DNA. TRBV21-1 is annotated as a pseudogene. This CDR3 is 17 amino acids long. The CDR3 region has the DNA TGTGCCAGCAGCAAAAAAAGATCCAGGGCAGGAAACACTGAAGCTTTCTTT. This gives the protein CASSKKRSRAGNTEAFF.

The chain recombines TRBV20-1 with TRBJ1-5, with a tentative D call TRBD1 (5 bases). V lost 2 bases and J 0 bases, leaving 17 bases between the germline ends. Germline V gene sequence: CDR1 DFQATT, CDR2 SNEGSKA (reference sequence). CDR3 length: 17 amino acids. The CDR3 region is CSARLGAAIYSNQPQHF. The CDR3 DNA reads as TGCAGTGCTAGATTAGGGGCCGCTATATATAGCAATCAGCCCCAGCATTTT.

This clonotype was observed a single time. The genes are TRBV27 and TRBJ1-6, with a tentative D call TRBD1 (5 bases). Trimming removed 3 bases from V and 7 bases from J, with 10 bases in between. The CDR3 runs to 14 residues. Germline V gene data show CDR1 as MNHEY and CDR2 as SMNVEV (reference sequence). DNA of the CDR3: TGTGCCAGCAGTTTTCAGGGTGAGAATTCACCCCTCCACTTT. Protein product: CASSFQGENSPLHF.

This sequence joins TRBV20-1 and TRBJ2-3; D unclear. The germline V gene encodes CDR1 DFQATT and CDR2 SNEGSKA (reference sequence). This CDR3 comprises 13 residues. V gave up 6 bases and J gave up 2 bases, with 12 bases separating them. CDR3 nucleotide sequence: TGCAGTGCCTTGACTTCAAACACAGATACGCAGTATTTT. As protein: CSALTSNTDTQYF.

The CDR3 region is CASSPLDRGAYEQYF. In DNA, the CDR3 is TGTGCCAGCAGTCCCTTAGACAGGGGAGCCTACGAGCAGTACTTC. The chain couples TRBV27 to TRBJ2-7; 8 positions agree with TRBD1. CDR1 is MNHEY and CDR2 is SMNVEV in the germline V gene (reference sequence). This CDR3 has 15 residues. Losses at the gene ends were 5 bases for V and 2 bases for J; bases not matched to a gene: 8.

J is TRBJ2-6 and V is TRBV7-3, with TRBD2 matching over 10 bases. Germline lookup yields CDR1 SGHTA and CDR2 FQGTGA. Trimming cost V 5 bases and J 2 bases; bases outside gene matches: 6. This CDR3 comprises 17 residues. CDR3 coding DNA: TGTGCCAGCAGCCTTACTAGCGGGGAAGCTGGGGCCAACGTCCTGACTTTC. Translating gives CASSLTSGEAGANVLTF. Complete variable domain (other parts from reference TRBV7-3 and TRBJ2-6): GAGVSQTPSNKVTEKGKYVELRCDPISGHTALYWYRQSLGQGPEFLIYFQGTGAADDSGLPNDRFFAVRPEGSVSTLKIQRTERGDSAVYLCASSLTSGEAGANVLTFGAGSRLTVL.

The V gene is TRBV24-1, the J gene TRBJ2-5; D is perhaps TRBD1 or TRBD2 (5 bases each). Looked up from germline, CDR1 is KGHDR and CDR2 is SFDVKD. The CDR3 runs 14 residues. Deletions cut 2 bases from V and 8 bases from J, with 14 bases between. The CDR3 protein is CATSDWGRDPTQYF. CDR3 bases: TGTGCCACCAGTGATTGGGGCAGGGACCCCACCCAGTACTTC.

The chain has TRBV10-3 and TRBJ2-5; D uncertain. The CDR3 has 11 amino acids. Germline lookup yields CDR1 ENHRY and CDR2 SYGVKD. V was shortened by 8 bases and J by 4 bases, with 8 bases between the two germline ends. The CDR3 here is CAIGIGETQYF. CDR3 nucleotide sequence: TGTGCCATCGGTATTGGAGAGACCCAGTACTTC.

This chain links TRBV20-1 with TRBJ2-7; 9 nucleotides line up with TRBD1. The ends lost 7 bases at V and 2 bases at J; junction bases unmatched: 6. In germline, CDR1 is DFQATT, CDR2 SNEGSKA (reference sequence). The CDR3 is 13 residues long. The CDR3 coding sequence is TGCAGTGTGAAGAGACAGGGGGCCTACGAGCAGTACTTC. Translation gives CSVKRQGAYEQYF.

The chain recombines TRBV20-1 with TRBJ2-3, with 11 bases lining up with TRBD1. The CDR3 loop spans 14 amino acids. Germline V gives CDR1 DFQATT, CDR2 SNEGSKA (reference sequence). V shed 6 bases, J shed 1 base, and the junction held 3 bases outside the gene matches. CDR3 nucleotide sequence: TGCAGTGCGGGACAGGGGGTGGGCACAGATACGCAGTATTTT. Protein sequence: CSAGQGVGTDTQYF.

The chain is built from TRBV24-1 and TRBJ2-3, with 8 bases identical to TRBD1. The CDR3 length is 16 residues. The V segment lost 7 bases and the J segment 1 base; nucleotides outside the gene matches: 9. Germline V gene sequence: CDR1 KGHDR, CDR2 SFDVKD. The DNA for the CDR3 is TGTGCCACCAGAAGAACCGGGACAGGTCGCACAGATACGCAGTATTTT. As protein: CATRRTGTGRTDTQYF.

The chain has TRBV2 and TRBJ2-2; D might be TRBD2 (6 bases). The germline gives CDR1 SNHLY, CDR2 FYNNEI. The CDR3 totals 13 residues. V was clipped by 6 bases and J by 5 bases, with 10 bases between them. CDR3 region: CASRLGGTGELFF. Written as DNA, the CDR3 is TGTGCCAGCAGACTGGGGGGAACCGGGGAGCTGTTTTTT.

The table lists this clonotype with a few counts. CDR3 amino acids: CASSSSRRDSPLHF. In DNA form, the CDR3 reads TGTGCCAGCAGTTCGTCCCGGAGGGATTCACCCCTCCACTTT. The rearrangement links TRBV6-5 to TRBJ1-6, with D uncertain. Trimming removed 4 bases at V and 8 bases at J, with 12 bases between. From germline, CDR1 is MNHEY and CDR2 SVGAGI. The length of the CDR3 is 14 residues.

The chain combines TRBV5-4 with TRBJ1-6; possibly TRBD1 for D (6 bases). This CDR3 comprises 19 residues. The ends were cut back, 1 base at V and 7 bases at J, with 24 bases in the middle. Germline V gene sequence: CDR1 SGHNT, CDR2 YYREEE (reference sequence). CDR3 sequence reads: CASSLSFFGGAGGNSPLHF. As DNA, the CDR3 is TGTGCCAGCAGCTTGTCGTTTTTTGGGGGCGCGGGTGGAAATTCACCCCTCCACTTT. The variable domain in full, completed from reference TRBV5-4 and TRBJ1-6, reads ETGVTQSPTHLIKTRGQQVTLRCSSQSGHNTVSWYQQALGQGPQFIFQYYREEENGRGNFPPRFSGLQFPNYSSELNVNALELDDSALYLCASSLSFFGGAGGNSPLHFGNGTRLTVT.

This clonotype is labeled as medium-sized. The chain employs TRBV7-8 and TRBJ2-3; TRBD1 aligns across 8 bases. Germline V gene lookup returns CDR1 SGHVS and CDR2 FQNEAQ. The J segment lost 3 bases and the V segment lost 1 base, leaving 6 bases of the junction unmatched. The CDR3 loop spans 16 amino acids. CDR3 in DNA: TGTGCCAGCAGCTTAGTCTCGGGACAGGAAACAGATACGCAGTATTTT. It encodes CASSLVSGQETDTQYF.

This clonotype was seen a few times. The J gene is TRBJ1-3, the V gene TRBV30; possibly TRBD1 for D (5 bases). CDR1 GTSNPN and CDR2 SVGIG come from the germline V gene (reference sequence). V shed 5 bases and J shed 7 bases, with 12 bases lying between them. The CDR3 totals 12 residues. CDR3 residues: CAWGLSGNTIYF. The DNA for the CDR3 is TGTGCCTGGGGTTTGTCAGGGAACACCATATATTTT.

CDR3 amino acids: CASSFRGQPDTQYF. As DNA, the CDR3 is TGCGCCAGCAGCTTCAGGGGGCAGCCAGATACGCAGTATTTT. The J gene is TRBJ2-3, the V gene TRBV5-1; 8 nucleotides match TRBD1. CDR1 and CDR2 (germline): SGHRS, YFSETQ. V dropped 2 bases and J dropped 4; count of bases not matched to a gene: 3. CDR3 length equals 14 residues.

The chain links TRBV11-3 to TRBJ1-3; no firm D call. This CDR3 comprises 13 residues. The ends were cut back, 2 bases at V and 6 bases at J, with 8 bases in the middle. Per germline, CDR1 SGHNT and CDR2 YENEEA. The CDR3: CASSLHQENTIYF. The CDR3 coding sequence is TGTGCCAGCAGCTTACACCAGGAAAACACCATATATTTT.

Only a few counts were recorded for this clonotype. V is TRBV20-1 and J is TRBJ1-1, with 9 bases lining up with TRBD1. The germline gives CDR1 DFQATT, CDR2 SNEGSKA (reference sequence). Trimming at V came to 3 bases and at J to 2 bases, leaving 7 bases not matched to a gene. The CDR3 covers 15 residues. The CDR3 reads CSASGDRVTNTEAFF. In nucleotides, the CDR3 is TGCAGTGCTAGTGGGGACAGGGTAACTAACACTGAAGCTTTCTTT.

The chain links TRBV19 to TRBJ1-2; possible D gene TRBD1, 6 bases. This CDR3 contains 12 residues. V gave up 3 bases and J gave up 10 bases, with 12 bases separating them. Germline V CDR1 and CDR2: LNHDA, SQIVND (reference sequence). The CDR3 DNA reads TGTGCCAGTAGTATGGCGGGGGCACCCTACACCTTC. The encoded protein is CASSMAGAPYTF.